This T cell receptor (beta chain) was recorded in a study of radiotherapy plus CTLA-4 blockade in lung cancer. Points from the study as a whole: Reportedly, early blood T cell clone dynamics best predicted response, with interferon-beta.

The V and J ends lost 7 bases and 5 bases respectively, with 13 bases between them. This CDR3 has 12 amino acids. Germline V CDR1 and CDR2: GTSNPN, SVGIG (reference sequence). As for this clone: What it binds is not known.

TCRdb's copy holds only in-frame clones and misses some; the assay was immunoSEQ multiplex PCR. Of around 70,000 clones detected, roughly 84% appear once; the ten largest clones hold about 38%. V usage is TRBV30 and J usage is TRBJ2-3; D gene unclear. This clonotype originated in a human donor with non-small cell lung cancer that progressed on radiotherapy plus ipilimumab. Sequencing was performed on peripheral blood, taken from a patient treated with radiotherapy plus ipilimumab. The CDR3 DNA sequence: TGTGCCTCGTCGGCGGCCGGAGATACGCAGTATTTT. It is translated as CASSAAGDTQYF.